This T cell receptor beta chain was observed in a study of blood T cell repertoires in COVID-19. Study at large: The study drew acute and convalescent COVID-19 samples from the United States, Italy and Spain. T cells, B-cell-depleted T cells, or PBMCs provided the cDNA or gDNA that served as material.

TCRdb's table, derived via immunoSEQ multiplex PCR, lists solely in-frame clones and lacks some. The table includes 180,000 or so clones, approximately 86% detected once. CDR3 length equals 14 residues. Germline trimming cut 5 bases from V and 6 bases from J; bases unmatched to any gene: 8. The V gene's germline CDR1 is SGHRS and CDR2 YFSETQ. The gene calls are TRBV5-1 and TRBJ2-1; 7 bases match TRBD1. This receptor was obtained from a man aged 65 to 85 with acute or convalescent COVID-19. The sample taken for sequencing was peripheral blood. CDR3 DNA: TGCGCCAGCAGGGGGGCACAGGGGTCCAATGAGCAGTTCTTC. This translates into CASRGAQGSNEQFF.